This entry lists 10 T cell receptor beta chains sequenced from one sample in a study of T cells in Graves' hyperthyroidism and ophthalmopathy. Researchers amplified the TCR beta CDR3 regions from RNA transcripts. A first-round RT-PCR of the TCR CDR3 used the HTBI primer set. One entry per CDR3 protein results from TCRdb running MiXCR on the multiplex PCR reads. Here the sample spans around 600,000 distinct CDR3 sequences, approximately 15% being singletons. Sequenced input: blood. The source is a woman between 18 and 29 years old with Graves' ophthalmopathy.

This clonotype was counted many times. The V and J genes are TRBV6-1 and TRBJ1-5; the match to TRBD1 covers 8 bases. The J segment lost 5 bases and the V segment lost 3 bases, leaving 3 bases of the junction unmatched. The germline CDR1 and CDR2 sequences are MNHNS and SASEGT. This CDR3 has 14 amino acids. Here the CDR3 reads CASSDGTGYQPQHF. The DNA of the CDR3 is TGTGCCAGCAGTGACGGGACAGGCTATCAGCCCCAGCATTTT.

This chain links TRBV20-1 with TRBJ2-3; 7 nucleotides align to TRBD1. The V and J ends lost 6 bases and 6 bases, in that order; junction bases with no gene match: 9. Germline CDR1 and CDR2: DFQATT and SNEGSKA (reference sequence). The CDR3 sequence is 13 residues long. CDR3 protein: CSATPGGFDTQYF. Written as DNA, the CDR3 is TGCAGTGCCACCCCAGGGGGTTTCGATACGCAGTATTTT.

This clonotype was seen repeatedly, ten times or more. The rearrangement uses TRBV6-1 and TRBJ2-3, with 12 positions matching TRBD2. There are 15 residues in the CDR3. Germline CDR1 MNHNS, CDR2 SASEGT. Unmatched junction bases numbered 2, after V lost 2 bases and J lost 5 bases. CDR3: CASSESGLAGDTQYF. In nucleotides, the CDR3 is TGTGCCAGCAGTGAATCGGGACTAGCGGGAGATACGCAGTATTTT.

This chain joins TRBV20-1 and TRBJ1-6, with D unclear. With 5 bases removed from V and 0 bases from J, the gap between germline ends came to 14 bases. The CDR3 extends over 16 amino acids. CDR1 and CDR2 (germline): DFQATT, SNEGSKA (reference sequence). CDR3 loop: CSAASTAGSYNSPLHF. The CDR3 DNA sequence: TGCAGTGCTGCCTCGACCGCAGGCTCCTATAATTCACCCCTCCACTTT.

This clonotype was detected ten times or more. The V call is TRBV15, the J call TRBJ1-4, with TRBD1 as a possible D gene (6 bases). Trimming took off 0 bases at V and 7 bases at J, with 15 bases between the two ends. CDR3 length: 16 residues. CDR1 and CDR2 from the germline V gene are LNHNV and YYDKDF (reference sequence). CDR3 amino acids: CATSRDFLQGTEKLFF. The CDR3 DNA reads TGTGCCACCAGCAGAGATTTCTTGCAGGGGACTGAAAAACTGTTTTTT.

At least ten counts were recorded for this clonotype. The V and J genes are TRBV7-2 and TRBJ2-5; 9 positions match TRBD2. V shed 1 base and J 4 bases; nucleotides not matched to a gene: 19. CDR3 length equals 20 residues. Germline V gene data show CDR1 as SGHTA and CDR2 as FQGNSA. This CDR3 is CASSLESAREGYWDRETQYF. DNA for the CDR3: TGTGCCAGCAGCTTAGAGTCGGCGCGGGAGGGCTACTGGGATCGAGAGACCCAGTACTTC.

This clonotype was seen a handful of times. The V and J genes are TRBV7-9 and TRBJ1-2; unclear D gene. The V gene's germline CDR1 is SEHNR and CDR2 FQNEAQ (reference sequence). The CDR3 consists of 16 residues. Between the trimmed V and J ends, which lost 2 bases and 8 bases, there was a span of 21 bases. The CDR3 is CASSLSSNQVDGGYTF. Here the CDR3 DNA reads TGTGCCAGCAGCTTAAGCAGTAACCAGGTCGACGGGGGCTACACCTTC.

Ten or more counts support this clonotype. V gene TRBV2 combines with J gene TRBJ2-2; a weak D match, TRBD1 (8 bases). Per the germline V gene, CDR1 is SNHLY and CDR2 is FYNNEI. The V and J ends lost 6 bases and 6 bases respectively, with 17 bases between them. This CDR3 contains 15 residues. The CDR3 loop is CASSDTGGAAGELFF. As DNA, the CDR3 is TGTGCCAGCAGCGATACAGGGGGGGCAGCCGGGGAGCTGTTTTTT.

Ten or more counts support this clonotype. The chain uses TRBV28 and TRBJ2-5; a possible D gene is TRBD2 (6 bases). Germline loops: CDR1 MDHEN, CDR2 SYDVKM. This CDR3 has 14 amino acids. Trimming shortened V by 3 bases and J by 6 bases, and 14 bases separated the two germline ends. DNA of the CDR3: TGTGCCAGCAGTTTTGCGGCAGGGAGGCAGACCCAGTACTTC. This translates into CASSFAAGRQTQYF. The variable domain in full, completed from reference TRBV28 and TRBJ2-5, reads DVKVTQSSRYLVKRTGEKVFLECVQDMDHENMFWYRQDPGLGLRLIYFSYDVKMKEKGDIPEGYSVSREKKERFSLILESASTNQTSMYLCASSFAAGRQTQYFGPGTRLLVL.

At least ten counts were recorded for this clonotype. The rearrangement uses TRBV2 and TRBJ2-5; D may be TRBD2 (7 bases). The CDR3 consists of 12 residues. CDR1 and CDR2 (germline): SNHLY, FYNNEI. Trimming removed 7 bases from V and 5 bases from J, with 11 bases in between. In DNA, the CDR3 is TGTGCCAGCATGAGGGGGGGGGAGACCCAGTACTTC. Amino acid sequence: CASMRGGETQYF. Full variable domain (remainder filled in from reference TRBV2 and TRBJ2-5): EPEVTQTPSHQVTQMGQEVILRCVPISNHLYFYWYRQILGQKVEFLVSFYNNEISEKSEIFDDQFSVERPDGSNFTLKIRSTKLEDSAMYFCASMRGGETQYFGPGTRLLVL.